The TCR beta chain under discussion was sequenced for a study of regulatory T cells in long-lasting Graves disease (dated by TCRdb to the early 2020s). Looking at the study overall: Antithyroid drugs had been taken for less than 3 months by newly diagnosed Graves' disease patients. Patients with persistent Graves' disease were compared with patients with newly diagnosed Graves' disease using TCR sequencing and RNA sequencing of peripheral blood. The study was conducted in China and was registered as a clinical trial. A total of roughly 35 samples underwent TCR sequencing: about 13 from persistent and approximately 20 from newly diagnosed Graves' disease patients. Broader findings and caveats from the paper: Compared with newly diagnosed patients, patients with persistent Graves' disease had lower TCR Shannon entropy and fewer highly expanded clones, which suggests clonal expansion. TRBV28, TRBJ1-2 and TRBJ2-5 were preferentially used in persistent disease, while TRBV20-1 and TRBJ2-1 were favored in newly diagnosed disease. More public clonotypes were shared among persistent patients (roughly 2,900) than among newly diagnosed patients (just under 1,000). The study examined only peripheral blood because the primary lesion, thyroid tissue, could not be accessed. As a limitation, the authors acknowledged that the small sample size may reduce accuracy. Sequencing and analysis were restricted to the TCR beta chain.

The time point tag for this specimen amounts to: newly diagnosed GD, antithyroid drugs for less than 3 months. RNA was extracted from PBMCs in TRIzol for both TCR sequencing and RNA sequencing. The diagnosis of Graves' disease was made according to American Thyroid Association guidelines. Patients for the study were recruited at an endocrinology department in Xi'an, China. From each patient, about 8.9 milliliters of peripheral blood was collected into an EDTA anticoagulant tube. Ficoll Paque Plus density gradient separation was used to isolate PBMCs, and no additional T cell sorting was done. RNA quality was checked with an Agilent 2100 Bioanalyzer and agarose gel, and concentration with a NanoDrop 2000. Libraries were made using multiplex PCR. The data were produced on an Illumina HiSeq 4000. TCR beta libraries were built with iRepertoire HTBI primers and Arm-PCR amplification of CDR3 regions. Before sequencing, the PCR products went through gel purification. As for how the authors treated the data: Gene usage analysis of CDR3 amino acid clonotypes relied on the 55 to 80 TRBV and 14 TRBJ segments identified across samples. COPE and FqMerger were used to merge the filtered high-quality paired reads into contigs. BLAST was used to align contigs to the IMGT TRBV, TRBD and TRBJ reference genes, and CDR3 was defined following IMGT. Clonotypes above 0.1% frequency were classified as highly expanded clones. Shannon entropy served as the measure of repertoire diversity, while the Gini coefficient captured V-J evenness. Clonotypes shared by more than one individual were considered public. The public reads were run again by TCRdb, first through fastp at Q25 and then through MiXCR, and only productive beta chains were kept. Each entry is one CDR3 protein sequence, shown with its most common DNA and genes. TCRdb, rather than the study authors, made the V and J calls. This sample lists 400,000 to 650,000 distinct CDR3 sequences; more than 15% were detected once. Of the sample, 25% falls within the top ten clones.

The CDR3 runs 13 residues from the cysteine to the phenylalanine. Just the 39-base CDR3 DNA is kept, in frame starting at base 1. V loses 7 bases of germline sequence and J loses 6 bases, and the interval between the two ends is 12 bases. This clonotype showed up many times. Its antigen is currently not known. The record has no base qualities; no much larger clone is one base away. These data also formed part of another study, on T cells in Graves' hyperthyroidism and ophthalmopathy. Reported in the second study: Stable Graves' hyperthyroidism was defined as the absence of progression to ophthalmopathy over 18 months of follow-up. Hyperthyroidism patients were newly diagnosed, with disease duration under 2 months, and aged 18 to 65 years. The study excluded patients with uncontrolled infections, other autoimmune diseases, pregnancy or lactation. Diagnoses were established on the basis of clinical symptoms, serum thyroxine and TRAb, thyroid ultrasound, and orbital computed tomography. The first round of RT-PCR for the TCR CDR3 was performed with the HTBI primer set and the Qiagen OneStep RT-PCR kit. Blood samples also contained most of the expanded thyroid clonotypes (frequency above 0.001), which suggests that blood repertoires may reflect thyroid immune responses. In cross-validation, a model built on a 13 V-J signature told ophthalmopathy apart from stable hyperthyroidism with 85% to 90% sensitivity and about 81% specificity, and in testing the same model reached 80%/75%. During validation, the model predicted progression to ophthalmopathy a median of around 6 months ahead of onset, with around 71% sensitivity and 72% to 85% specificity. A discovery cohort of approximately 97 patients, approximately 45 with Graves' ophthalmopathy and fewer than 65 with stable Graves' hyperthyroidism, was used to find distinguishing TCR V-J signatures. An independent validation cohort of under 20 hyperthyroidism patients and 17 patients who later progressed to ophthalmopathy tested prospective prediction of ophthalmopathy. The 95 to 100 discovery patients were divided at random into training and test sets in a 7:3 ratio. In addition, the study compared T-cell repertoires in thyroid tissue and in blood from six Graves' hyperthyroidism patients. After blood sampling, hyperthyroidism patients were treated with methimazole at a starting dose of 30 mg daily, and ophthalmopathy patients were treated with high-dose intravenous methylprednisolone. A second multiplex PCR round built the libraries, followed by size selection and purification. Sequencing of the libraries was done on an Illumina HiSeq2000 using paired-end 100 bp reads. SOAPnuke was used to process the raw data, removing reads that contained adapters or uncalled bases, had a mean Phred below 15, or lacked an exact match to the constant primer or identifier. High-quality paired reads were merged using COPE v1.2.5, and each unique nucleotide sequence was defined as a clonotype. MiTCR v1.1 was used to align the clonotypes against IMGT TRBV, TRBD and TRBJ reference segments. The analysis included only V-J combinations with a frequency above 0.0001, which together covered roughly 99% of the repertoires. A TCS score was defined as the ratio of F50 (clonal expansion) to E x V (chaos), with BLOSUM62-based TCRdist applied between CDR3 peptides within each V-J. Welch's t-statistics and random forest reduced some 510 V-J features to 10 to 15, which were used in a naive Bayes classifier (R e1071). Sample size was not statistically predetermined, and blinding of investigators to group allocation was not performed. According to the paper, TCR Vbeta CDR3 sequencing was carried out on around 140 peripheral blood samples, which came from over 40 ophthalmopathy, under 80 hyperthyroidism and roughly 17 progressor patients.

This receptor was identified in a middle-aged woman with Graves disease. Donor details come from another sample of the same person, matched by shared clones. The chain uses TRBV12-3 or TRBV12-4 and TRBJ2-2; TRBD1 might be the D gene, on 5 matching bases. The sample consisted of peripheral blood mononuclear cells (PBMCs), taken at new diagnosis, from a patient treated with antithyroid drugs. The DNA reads TGTGCCAGCACTCCAGGGTGGTCCGGGGAGCTGTTTTTT. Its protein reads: CASTPGWSGELFF.